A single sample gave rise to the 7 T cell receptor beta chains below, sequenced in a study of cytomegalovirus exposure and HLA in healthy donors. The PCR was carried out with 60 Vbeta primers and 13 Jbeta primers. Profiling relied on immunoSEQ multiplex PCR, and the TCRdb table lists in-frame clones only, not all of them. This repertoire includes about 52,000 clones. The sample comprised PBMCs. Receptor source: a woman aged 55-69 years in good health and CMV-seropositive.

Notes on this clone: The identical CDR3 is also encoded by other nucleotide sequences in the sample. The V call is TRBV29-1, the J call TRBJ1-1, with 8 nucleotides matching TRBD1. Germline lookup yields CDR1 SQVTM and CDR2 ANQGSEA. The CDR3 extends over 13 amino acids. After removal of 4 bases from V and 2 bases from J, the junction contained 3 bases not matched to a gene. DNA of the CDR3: TGCAGCGTTGGGGGACAGGTAAACACTGAAGCTTTCTTT. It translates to CSVGGQVNTEAFF.

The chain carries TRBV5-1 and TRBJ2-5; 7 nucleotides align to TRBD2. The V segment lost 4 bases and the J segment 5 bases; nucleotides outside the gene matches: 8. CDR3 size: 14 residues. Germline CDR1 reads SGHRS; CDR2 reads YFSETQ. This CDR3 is CASSPLSGAETQYF. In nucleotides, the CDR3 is TGCGCCAGCAGCCCCCTGAGCGGGGCTGAGACCCAGTACTTC.

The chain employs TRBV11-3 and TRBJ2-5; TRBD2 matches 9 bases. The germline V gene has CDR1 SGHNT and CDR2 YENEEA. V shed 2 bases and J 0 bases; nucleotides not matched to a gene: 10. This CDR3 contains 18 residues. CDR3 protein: CASSLKGAAGGHQETQYF. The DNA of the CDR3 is TGTGCCAGCAGCTTAAAGGGGGCAGCGGGGGGCCACCAAGAGACCCAGTACTTC.

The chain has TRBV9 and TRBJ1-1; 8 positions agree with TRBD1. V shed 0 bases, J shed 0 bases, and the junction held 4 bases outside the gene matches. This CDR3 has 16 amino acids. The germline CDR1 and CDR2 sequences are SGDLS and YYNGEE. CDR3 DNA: TGTGCCAGCAGCGTAGCTATGGGACAGGTGAACACTGAAGCTTTCTTT. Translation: CASSVAMGQVNTEAFF.

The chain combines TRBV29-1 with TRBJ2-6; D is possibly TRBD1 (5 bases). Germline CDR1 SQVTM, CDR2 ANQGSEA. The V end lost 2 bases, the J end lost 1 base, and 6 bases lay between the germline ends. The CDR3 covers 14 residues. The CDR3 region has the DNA TGCAGCGTTGAAAAGGGGTCTGGGGCCAACGTCCTGACTTTC. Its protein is CSVEKGSGANVLTF.

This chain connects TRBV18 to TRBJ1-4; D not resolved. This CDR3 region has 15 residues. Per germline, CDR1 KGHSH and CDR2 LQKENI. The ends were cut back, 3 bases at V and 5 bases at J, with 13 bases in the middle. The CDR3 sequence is CASSPPAGLNEKLFF. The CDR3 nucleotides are TGTGCCAGCTCACCTCCCGCAGGCCTGAATGAAAAACTGTTTTTT.

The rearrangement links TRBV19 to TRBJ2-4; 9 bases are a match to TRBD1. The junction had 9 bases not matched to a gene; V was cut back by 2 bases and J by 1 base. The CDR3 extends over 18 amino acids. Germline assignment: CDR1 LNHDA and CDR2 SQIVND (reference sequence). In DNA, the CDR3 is TGTGCCAGTAGTATAACGAGGGACAGGGAACCTGCCAAAAACATTCAGTACTTC. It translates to CASSITRDREPAKNIQYF.